Listed below are T cell receptor beta chains from one sample, sequenced in a study of cytomegalovirus exposure and HLA in healthy donors. The protocol was immunoSEQ multiplex PCR, while the TCRdb copy is restricted to in-frame clones and leaves out a portion. This sample has approximately 160,000 clones, with about nine tenths found just once. The sequenced sample consisted of PBMCs. The receptors originated from a man aged 18 to 35 in good health and CMV-seropositive. The conserved cysteine and the conserved F or W are not part of the CDR3 here.

V gene,J gene,CDR3 protein
TRBV27,TRBJ1-5,ASSQTVSNQPQH
TRBV11-1,TRBJ2-1,ASSVQDSTYNEQF
TRBV5-1,TRBJ1-2,ASSADRGLSGYT
TRBV15,TRBJ2-7,ATSRVASSGGSYEQY
TRBV7-9,TRBJ2-5,ASSPTAYQETQY
TRBV10-3,TRBJ2-7,AISESLRDSYEQY
TRBV2,TRBJ2-7,ASRGLAGGYEQY
TRBV10-3,TRBJ2-1,AIRGDREGNEQF
TRBV19,TRBJ2-2,ASSIDASGINTGELF
TRBV6-1,TRBJ2-4,ASSLSGGHIQY
TRBV19,TRBJ2-1,ASSIGGDEQF
TRBV28,TRBJ1-1,ASSSQGQLNELAF
TRBV29-1,TRBJ2-3,SVGTSGRTDTQY
TRBV29-1,TRBJ1-1,SVEGPFRNTEAF
TRBV10-3,TRBJ1-1,AIAGQGGTRNTEAF
TRBV10-1,TRBJ1-5,ASGGAYQPQH
TRBV28,TRBJ2-1,ASSIWDRGYNEQF
TRBV5-1,TRBJ2-5,ASSLGGSQETQY
TRBV2,TRBJ1-1,ASSEAIAGVRAF
TRBV6-1,TRBJ1-5,ASSSGTGGNQPQH
TRBV28,TRBJ2-7,ASSLPGGQGAPEQY
TRBV30,TRBJ2-3,AWSGTSGRSGTDTQY
TRBV2,TRBJ1-1,ASRPDIVPNTEAF
TRBV12-5,TRBJ2-4,ASGLGNRVEAKY
TRBV29-1,TRBJ2-2,SVVLLAENTGELF
TRBV21-1,TRBJ1-2,ARIGQSYGYT
TRBV14,TRBJ2-3,ASSPLWTRGGTDTQY
TRBV6-1,TRBJ2-4,ASTTGLAGNIQY
TRBV29-1,TRBJ2-7,SGRTGSYEQY
TRBV19,TRBJ2-7,ASSRKRDSYEQY
TRBV28,TRBJ2-7,ASRASGGSYEQY
TRBV28,TRBJ2-7,ASSIISRGGVTYEQY
TRBV5-1,TRBJ2-3,ASSSRQTTDTQY
TRBV7-3,TRBJ2-1,ASSLRAGTRNEQF
TRBV7-9,TRBJ2-4,ASSSIRDRVAKNIQY
TRBV5-6,TRBJ1-2,ASSPPTSRYISYGYT
TRBV7-8,TRBJ2-2,ASRLQGAYTGELF
TRBV5-6,TRBJ2-7,ASSPREPIYEQY
TRBV19,TRBJ2-7,ASSMVPGLTYEQY
TRBV19,TRBJ1-1,ASSSGLSNTEAF
TRBV28,TRBJ2-7,ASKLVSEQY
TRBV15,TRBJ2-7,ATSRPNTGTGQGYEQY
TRBV6-5,TRBJ1-1,ASRGLGMNTEAF
TRBV28,TRBJ1-3,ASSREGNTIY
TRBV6-6,TRBJ2-7,ASNKAGGPRAYEQY
TRBV5-1,TRBJ2-1,ASNLAAYNEQF
TRBV15,TRBJ2-1,ATSRAYFSYNEQF
TRBV5-1,TRBJ1-2,ASSLSGGANGYT
TRBV28,TRBJ2-5,ASSLEGTETQY
TRBV9,TRBJ2-7,ASSPSQALEQY